This T cell receptor beta chain was identified in a study of blood T cells in healthy people across ages. This clonotype has just a few counts. A second about 6 to 12 cycle PCR used barcoded and J-beta primers. One entry per CDR3 protein results from TCRdb running MiXCR on the 5' RACE reads. The table shows about 560,000 distinct CDR3 sequences, with about 27% occurring only once. The CDR3 has 13 amino acids. V lost 11 bases and J 2 bases, leaving 15 bases between the germline ends. Germline-derived CDR1 and CDR2 are ENHRY and SYGVKD. Separately, the same data were catalogued under a study of T cells of mothers and their children.

Sequencing was done on a sample of blood. This receptor was taken from a boy younger than 10 in good health. The chain carries TRBV10-3 and TRBJ2-5, with D perhaps matching TRBD2 (5 bases). The CDR3 DNA sequence: TGTGCCGCCGGAACGAGGGCTCAAGAGACCCAGTACTTC. Translated, it gives CAAGTRAQETQYF.